This T cell receptor beta chain was recovered during a study of a mutant IDH1 vaccine in newly diagnosed glioma. About the study: Vaccination started 4-6 weeks after radiotherapy alone, or with temozolomide cycles. Those enrolled had earlier been treated with radiotherapy, temozolomide, or both, mostly both.

Profiled with immunoSEQ multiplex PCR; TCRdb holds only in-frame clones, not every one. Here the sample spans tens of thousands of clones, about 85% being singletons. Concerning this clone: The antigen is undetermined.

The time point is: week 23, last vaccination. Vaccination used 300 ug of mutant IDH1 20-mer peptide per dose, with topical imiquimod. The sequence was collected from a man younger than 40 with glioma. The starting material was PBMCs, obtained from a glioma patient whose treatment included an IDH1 peptide vaccine.

The CDR3 sequence is CASSVNRGTGELFF. The CDR3 DNA follows: TGTGCCAGCAGCGTTAACAGGGGCACCGGGGAGCTGTTTTTT. The chain recombines TRBV11-3 with TRBJ2-2; 7 bases line up with TRBD1. This CDR3 contains 14 residues. Germline lookup yields CDR1 SGHNT and CDR2 YENEEA. The V and J ends lost 5 bases and 4 bases, in that order; junction bases with no gene match: 4.